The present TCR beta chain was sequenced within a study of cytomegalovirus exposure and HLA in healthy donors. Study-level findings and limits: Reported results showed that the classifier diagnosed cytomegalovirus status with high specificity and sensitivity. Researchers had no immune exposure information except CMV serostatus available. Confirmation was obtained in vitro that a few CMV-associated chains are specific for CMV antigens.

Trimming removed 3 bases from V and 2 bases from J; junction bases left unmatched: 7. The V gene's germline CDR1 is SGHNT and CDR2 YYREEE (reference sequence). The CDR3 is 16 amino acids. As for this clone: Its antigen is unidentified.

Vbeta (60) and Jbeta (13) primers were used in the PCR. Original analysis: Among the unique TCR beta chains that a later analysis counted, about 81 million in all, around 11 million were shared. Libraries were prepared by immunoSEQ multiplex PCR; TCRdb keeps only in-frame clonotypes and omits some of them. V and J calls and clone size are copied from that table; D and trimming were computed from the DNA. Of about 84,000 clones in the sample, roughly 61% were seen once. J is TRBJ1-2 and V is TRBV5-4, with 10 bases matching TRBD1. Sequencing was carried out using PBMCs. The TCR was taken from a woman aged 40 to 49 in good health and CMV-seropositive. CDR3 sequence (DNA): TGTGCCAGCAGCTCGTTGGGACAGGGGAACAACTATGGCTACACCTTC. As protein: CASSSLGQGNNYGYTF.